This T cell receptor beta chain was sequenced in a study of T cells in Graves' hyperthyroidism and ophthalmopathy (dated by TCRdb to about 2019). Describing the broader study: Peripheral blood was collected at initial diagnosis, before any treatment. TCR V-J signatures able to tell the groups apart were searched for in a discovery cohort of 90 to 100 patients, of whom under 45 had Graves' ophthalmopathy and some 60 had stable Graves' hyperthyroidism. An independent validation cohort of under 20 hyperthyroidism patients and 17 patients who later progressed to ophthalmopathy tested prospective prediction of ophthalmopathy. The roughly 100 discovery patients were divided at random into training and test sets in a 7:3 ratio. In roughly six Graves' hyperthyroidism patients, the study also compared T-cell repertoires from thyroid tissue with T-cell repertoires from blood. Once sampling was done, hyperthyroidism patients were given methimazole at a starting dose of 30 mg daily, whereas ophthalmopathy patients were given high-dose intravenous methylprednisolone. The paper reports TCR Vbeta CDR3 sequencing of fewer than 150 peripheral blood samples: approximately 41 ophthalmopathy, fewer than 85 hyperthyroidism and some 17 progressor patients.

The full study reports these points: In validation, progression to ophthalmopathy was predicted by the model with 55% to 71% sensitivity and around 75% specificity, a median of approximately 7.1 months before onset. Most expanded thyroid clonotypes (frequency above 0.001) were also detected in blood, suggesting blood repertoires may reflect thyroid immune responses. In cross-validation, a model built on a 13 V-J signature told ophthalmopathy apart from stable hyperthyroidism with approximately 90% sensitivity and roughly 82% specificity, and in testing the same model reached 80%/75%. No statistical method was used to fix the sample size in advance, and group allocation was not hidden from the investigators.

This clonotype was detected many times. What antigen it recognizes has not been identified. Base qualities are not recorded, but no much larger clone differs from it by a single base. The junction shows trimming of 8 bases on V and 4 bases on J, plus 6 bases between the germline ends. CDR1 is given as SNHLY and CDR2 as FYNNEI, both from the germline V gene. Reading from cysteine to phenylalanine, the CDR3 counts 11 amino acids. Only the CDR3 region is kept as DNA, spanning 33 bases read in frame from base 1. The TCR beta CDR3 regions were amplified from RNA transcripts. A first-round RT-PCR of the TCR CDR3 used the HTBI primer set with the Qiagen OneStep RT-PCR kit. A second multiplex PCR round built the libraries, followed by size selection and purification. The libraries were sequenced on an Illumina HiSeq2000 using paired-end 100 bp reads. The authors' analysis ran thus. SOAPnuke was used to process the raw data, removing reads that contained adapters or uncalled bases, had a mean Phred below 15, or lacked an exact match to the constant primer or identifier. High-quality paired reads were merged using COPE v1.2.5, and each unique nucleotide sequence was defined as a clonotype. MiTCR v1.1 was used to align clonotypes to the IMGT TRBV, TRBD and TRBJ reference segments. Analysis was restricted to V-J combinations with a frequency above 0.0001, which covered about 99% of repertoires. The TCS score was defined as the ratio of F50 (clonal expansion) to E x V (chaos), calculated using BLOSUM62-based TCRdist between CDR3 peptides within each V-J. Welch's t-statistics and random forest reduced roughly 500 V-J features to around 14, which were used in a naive Bayes classifier (R e1071). TCRdb reprocessing: public reads trimmed at Q25 with fastp, clones called with MiXCR, in-frame beta chains kept. Rows matching on CDR3 protein sequence are summarized as one entry with the most common DNA and genes. TCRdb's processing, not the authors', yielded these V and J calls. The sample table holds 650,000 to 750,000 distinct CDR3 sequences, of which 12% to 15% were seen once. The top ten hold roughly 10% of the sample.

A patient counted as having stable Graves' hyperthyroidism if no progression to ophthalmopathy occurred over 18 months of follow-up. Hyperthyroidism patients were newly diagnosed, had a disease duration of under 2 months, and were aged 18 to 65 years. Patients with uncontrolled infections, other autoimmune diseases, pregnancy or lactation were excluded. Clinical symptoms, serum thyroxine and TRAb, thyroid ultrasound, and orbital computed tomography formed the basis for the diagnoses. Ficoll-Paque density gradient centrifugation was used to isolate PBMCs from about 10 ml of fresh peripheral blood. Trizol reagent was used to extract total RNA, and RNA quality was then checked on an Agilent 2100 Bioanalyzer.

The sequencing input was blood. The clonotype originates from a woman under 30 with Graves' hyperthyroidism. The chain was built from TRBV2 and TRBJ2-1; the D gene is perhaps TRBD1, from 5 matching bases. The DNA sequence is as follows: TGTGCCAGCCGACAGTACAATGAGCAGTTCTTC. Its amino acids are CASRQYNEQFF.